This T cell receptor (beta chain) was sequenced for a study of T cell responses to AZD1222 COVID-19 vaccine. Overall study findings and caveats: In the spike-specific TCR repertoire, nearly half reportedly target unmutated variant regions. Among vaccine-associated CD4 TCRs, coverage spanned spike, with dominance at 160-218 and 743-854. Every sample of the repertoires postdated the peak T cell response. Donors were chiefly white British, with a greater number of females, and clonal diversity was perhaps underestimated.

The assay was immunoSEQ multiplex PCR, and TCRdb's table has in-frame clones only and misses some. The sample has under 95,000 clones, about 89% seen once; the top ten hold under 3%. On this clone itself: Its antigen is unidentified.

Germline V gives CDR1 LGHNA, CDR2 YSLEER. Between the trimmed V and J ends, which lost 4 bases and 7 bases, there was a span of 25 bases. The CDR3 has 17 amino acids. This chain joins TRBV4-3 and TRBJ1-2; D gene unclear. The sequence came from an adult in good health. Sequenced material: peripheral blood, taken on day 0 of AZD1222 vaccination. Here the CDR3 reads CASSPPTAKAASTGYTF. The CDR3 DNA reads as TGCGCCAGCAGCCCTCCAACCGCCAAGGCGGCTTCAACTGGCTACACCTTC.